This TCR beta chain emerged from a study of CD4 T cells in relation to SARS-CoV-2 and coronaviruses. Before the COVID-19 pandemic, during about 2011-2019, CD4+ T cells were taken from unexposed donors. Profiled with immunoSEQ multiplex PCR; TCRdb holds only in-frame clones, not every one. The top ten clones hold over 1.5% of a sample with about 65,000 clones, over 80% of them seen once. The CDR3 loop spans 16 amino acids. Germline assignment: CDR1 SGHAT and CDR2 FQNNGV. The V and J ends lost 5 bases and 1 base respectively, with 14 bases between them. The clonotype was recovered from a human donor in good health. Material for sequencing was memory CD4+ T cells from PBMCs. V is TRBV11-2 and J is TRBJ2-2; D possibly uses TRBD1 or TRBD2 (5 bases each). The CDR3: CASSPQMGRNTGELFF. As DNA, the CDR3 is TGTGCCAGCAGCCCCCAGATGGGACGGAACACCGGGGAGCTGTTTTTT.